The TCR beta chain described here comes from a study of CXCR3-negative and CXCR3-positive naive CD8 T cells. Each TRB cDNA library was prepared by 5' RACE (with UMI labels). TCRdb re-called the 5' RACE reads; one entry per CDR3 protein, DNA not given. With 70,000 to 95,000 distinct CDR3 sequences in the sample, the ten largest clones hold about 1.5%. The origin of this receptor is a human donor in good health. Some clones in this sample may be carry-over from other donors' samples. Sample: naive CXCR3- CD8+ T cells from blood. Subset specified: CD45RO-CCR7+CD27+CD95- naive CD8+ T cells lacking CXCR3 (TNR3-).

CDR3 residues: CSVGLNYGYTF. The chain couples TRBV29-1 to TRBJ1-2. The CDR3 runs 11 residues. CDR1 and CDR2 from the germline V gene are SQVTM and ANQGSEA.